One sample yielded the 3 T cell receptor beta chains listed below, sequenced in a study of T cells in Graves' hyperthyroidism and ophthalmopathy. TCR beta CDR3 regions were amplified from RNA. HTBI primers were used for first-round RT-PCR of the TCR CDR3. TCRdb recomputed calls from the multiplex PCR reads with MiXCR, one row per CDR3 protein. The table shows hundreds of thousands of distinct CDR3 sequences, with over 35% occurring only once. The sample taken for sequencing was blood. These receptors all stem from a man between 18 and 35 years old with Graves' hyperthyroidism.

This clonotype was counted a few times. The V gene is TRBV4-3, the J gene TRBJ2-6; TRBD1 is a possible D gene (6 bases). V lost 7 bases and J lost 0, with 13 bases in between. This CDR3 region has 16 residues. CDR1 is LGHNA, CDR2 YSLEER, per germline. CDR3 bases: TGCGCCAGCACCCCAGACAGGAGCTCTGGGGCCAACGTCCTGACTTTC. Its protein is CASTPDRSSGANVLTF.

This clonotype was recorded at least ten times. CDR3 DNA: TGCAGCGTACTCCACAACCTCTACGAGCAGTACTTC. This sequence encodes CSVLHNLYEQYF. The chain has TRBV29-1 and TRBJ2-7; D uncertain. V gave up 6 bases and J gave up 3 bases, with 12 bases separating them. This CDR3 is built from 12 residues. From germline, CDR1 is SQVTM and CDR2 ANQGSEA.

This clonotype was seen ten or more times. CDR3 amino acids: CASSIGDRGEAFF. CDR3 nucleotide sequence: TGTGCCAGTAGTATCGGAGACAGGGGTGAAGCTTTCTTT. The chain joins TRBV19 to TRBJ1-1; TRBD1 aligns across 8 bases. The CDR3 length is 13 residues. Germline V gene sequence: CDR1 LNHDA, CDR2 SQIVND (reference sequence). After removal of 3 bases from V and 7 bases from J, the junction contained 4 bases not matched to a gene. Full variable domain (remainder filled in from reference TRBV19 and TRBJ1-1): DGGITQSPKYLFRKEGQNVTLSCEQNLNHDAMYWYRQDPGQGLRLIYYSQIVNDFQKGDIAEGYSVSREKKESFPLTVTSAQKNPTAFYLCASSIGDRGEAFFGQGTRLTVV.